These 11 T cell receptor beta chains originate from one sample sequenced in a study of blood T cell repertoires in COVID-19. Clones were sequenced by immunoSEQ multiplex PCR, and TCRdb holds only the in-frame ones, with some missing. The sample yields about 190,000 clones, under 90% seen once. Source material: peripheral blood. These receptors were taken from a human donor in a cohort sampled during active COVID-19.

The chain uses TRBV24-1 and TRBJ1-4; 8 nucleotides line up with TRBD1. Germline lookup yields CDR1 KGHDR and CDR2 SFDVKD. V shed 4 bases and J 1 base; nucleotides not matched to a gene: 1. The CDR3 has 15 amino acids. CDR3 region: CATSDDRGTNEKLFF. In DNA, the CDR3 is TGTGCCACCAGTGACGACAGGGGAACTAATGAAAAACTGTTTTTT.

The chain is built from TRBV5-6 and TRBJ2-2; no firm D call. The CDR3 runs to 16 residues. CDR1 and CDR2 from the germline V gene are SGHDT and YYEEEE. The V end lost 1 base, the J end lost 4 bases, and 14 bases lay between the germline ends. CDR3 coding DNA: TGTGCCAGCAGCTTGTCGCCGTCCCCGGGCACCGGGGAGCTGTTTTTT. Encoded protein: CASSLSPSPGTGELFF.

The genes are TRBV3-1 (or the pseudogene TRBV3-2) and TRBJ1-2; a weak D match, TRBD1 (5 bases). The CDR3 consists of 13 residues. Per the germline V gene, CDR1 is LGHDT and CDR2 is YNNKEL (reference sequence). V lost 0 bases and J 3 bases, leaving 5 bases between the germline ends. Here the CDR3 DNA reads TGTGCCAGCAGCCAAGACAGGGACTATGGCTACACCTTC. It translates to CASSQDRDYGYTF.

This sequence joins TRBV19 and TRBJ1-4; 7 positions agree with TRBD1. The CDR3 loop spans 14 amino acids. The ends lost 5 bases at V and 8 bases at J; junction bases unmatched: 8. Germline V gives CDR1 LNHDA, CDR2 SQIVND (reference sequence). The CDR3 nucleotides are TGTGCCAGTAGTCCCCCCGGGACAGTCGAAAAACTGTTTTTT. Encoded protein: CASSPPGTVEKLFF.

The V gene is TRBV3-1 (or the pseudogene TRBV3-2), the J gene TRBJ2-7; 8 positions agree with TRBD1. The length of the CDR3 is 14 residues. Trimming took 4 bases from V and 4 from J; bases not matched to a gene: 6. Germline V gene lookup returns CDR1 LGHDT and CDR2 YNNKEL (reference sequence). The CDR3 protein is CASSPPDRVYEQYF. The DNA of the CDR3 is TGTGCCAGCAGCCCACCGGACAGGGTGTACGAGCAGTACTTC.

The CDR3 region has the DNA TGTGCCAGTAGTACAGGGGATTGGGTCGTTGGTGAAGCTTTCTTT. Translated, it gives CASSTGDWVVGEAFF. J is TRBJ1-1 and V is TRBV19; possible D gene TRBD1, 6 bases. The CDR3 totals 15 residues. Trimming left V 4 bases short and J 7 bases short, with 19 bases between. Germline V CDR1 and CDR2: LNHDA, SQIVND (reference sequence).

On this clone itself: This specimen includes other DNA sequences encoding the same CDR3. The chain uses TRBV5-5 and TRBJ1-2, with D possibly matching TRBD1 (6 bases). CDR3 length: 13 residues. V lost 4 bases and J lost 2, with 9 bases in between. Per germline, CDR1 SGHKS and CDR2 YYEKEE (reference sequence). CDR3 in amino acids: CASSPTGNYGYTF. The CDR3, as DNA: TGTGCCAGCAGCCCGACAGGAAACTATGGCTACACCTTC.

The chain links TRBV28 to TRBJ2-5; 7 bases are shared with TRBD1. From germline, CDR1 is MDHEN and CDR2 SYDVKM. The CDR3 spans 15 residues. V was pared by 2 bases and J by 2 bases, with 5 bases of the junction left unmatched. CDR3 amino acids: CASSLKGAGQETQYF. DNA of the CDR3: TGTGCCAGCAGTTTAAAGGGGGCCGGGCAAGAGACCCAGTACTTC.

The chain employs TRBV10-1 and TRBJ2-5; TRBD2 matches at 9 bases. The CDR3 extends over 18 amino acids. The ends lost 2 bases at V and 2 bases at J; junction bases unmatched: 12. In germline, CDR1 is WNHNN, CDR2 SYGVQD (reference sequence). The CDR3 reads CASSEPLWASGIQETQYF. As DNA, the CDR3 is TGCGCCAGCAGTGAGCCGCTTTGGGCTAGCGGGATTCAAGAGACCCAGTACTTC.

The chain joins TRBV25-1 to TRBJ1-2; D uncertain. There are 15 residues in the CDR3. Germline V gives CDR1 MGHDK, CDR2 SYGVNS. V was shortened by 0 bases and J by 3 bases, with 11 bases between the two germline ends. The CDR3 bases are TGTGCCAGCAGTGAATACGGAACCGGGTACTATGGCTACACCTTC. This sequence encodes CASSEYGTGYYGYTF.

The chain carries TRBV6-5 and TRBJ2-7; 8 bases line up with TRBD1. The germline gives CDR1 MNHEY, CDR2 SVGAGI. The CDR3 is made up of 14 amino acids. The junction had 9 bases not matched to a gene; V was cut back by 6 bases and J by 5 bases. Written as DNA, the CDR3 is TGTGCCAGCAGAAAAAGACAGGGGTTAGACGAGCAGTACGTC. Its protein product is CASRKRQGLDEQYV.